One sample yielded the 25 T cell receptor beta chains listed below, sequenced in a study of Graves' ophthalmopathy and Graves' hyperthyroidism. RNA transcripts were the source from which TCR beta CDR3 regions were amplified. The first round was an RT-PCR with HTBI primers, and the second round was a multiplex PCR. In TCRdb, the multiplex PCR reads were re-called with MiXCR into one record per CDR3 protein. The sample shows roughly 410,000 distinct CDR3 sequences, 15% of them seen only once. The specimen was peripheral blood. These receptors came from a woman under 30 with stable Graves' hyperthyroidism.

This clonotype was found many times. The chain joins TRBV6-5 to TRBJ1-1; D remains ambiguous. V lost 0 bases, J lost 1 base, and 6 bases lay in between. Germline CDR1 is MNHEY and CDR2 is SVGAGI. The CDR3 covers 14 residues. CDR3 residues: CASSYSVTNTEAFF. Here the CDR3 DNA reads TGTGCCAGCAGTTACTCGGTCACGAACACTGAAGCTTTCTTT.

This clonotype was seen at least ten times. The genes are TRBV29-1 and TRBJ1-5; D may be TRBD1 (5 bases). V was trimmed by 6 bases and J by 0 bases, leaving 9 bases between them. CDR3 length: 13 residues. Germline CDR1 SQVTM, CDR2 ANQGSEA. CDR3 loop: CSVLTGSNQPQHF. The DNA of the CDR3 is TGCAGCGTCCTAACAGGTAGCAATCAGCCCCAGCATTTT.

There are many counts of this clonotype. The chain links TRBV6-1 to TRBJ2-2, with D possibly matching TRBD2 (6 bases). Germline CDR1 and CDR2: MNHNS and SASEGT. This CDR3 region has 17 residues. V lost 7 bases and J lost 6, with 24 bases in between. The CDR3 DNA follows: TGTGCCAGCACTCCTACCCTCTTTAGGGCGGGGTCCGGGGAGCTGTTTTTT. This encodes CASTPTLFRAGSGELFF.

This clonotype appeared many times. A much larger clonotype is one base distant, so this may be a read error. The CDR3 reads CASSYRDGEAFF. As DNA, the CDR3 is TGTGCCAGCAGCTACCGGGACGGTGAAGCTTTCTTT. This chain connects TRBV7-6 to TRBJ1-1; TRBD1 is a possible D gene (5 bases). CDR1 SGHVS and CDR2 FNYEAQ come from the germline V gene. The CDR3 runs 12 residues. The germline V and J ends were trimmed by 4 bases and 7 bases, with 10 bases remaining between them.

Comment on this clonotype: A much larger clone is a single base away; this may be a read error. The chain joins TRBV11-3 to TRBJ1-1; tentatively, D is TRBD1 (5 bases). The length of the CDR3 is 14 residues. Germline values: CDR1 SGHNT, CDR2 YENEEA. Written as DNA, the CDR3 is TGTGCCAGCAGCTTAGATCGGGGCGGCGGTGAAGCTTGCTTT. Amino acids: CASSLDRGGGEACF.

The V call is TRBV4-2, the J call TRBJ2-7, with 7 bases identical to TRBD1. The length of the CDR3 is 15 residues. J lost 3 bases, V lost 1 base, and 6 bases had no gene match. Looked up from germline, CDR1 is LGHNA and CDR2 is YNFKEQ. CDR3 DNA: TGTGCCAGCAGCCAAGCTCCACAGGGGATCTACGAGCAGTACTTC. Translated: CASSQAPQGIYEQYF.

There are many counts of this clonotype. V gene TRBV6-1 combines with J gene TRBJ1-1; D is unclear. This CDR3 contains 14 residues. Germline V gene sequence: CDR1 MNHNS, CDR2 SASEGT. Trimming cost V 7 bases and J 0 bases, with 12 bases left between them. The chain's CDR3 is CASKKGPMNTEAFF. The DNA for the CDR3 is TGTGCCAGCAAGAAAGGGCCTATGAACACTGAAGCTTTCTTT.

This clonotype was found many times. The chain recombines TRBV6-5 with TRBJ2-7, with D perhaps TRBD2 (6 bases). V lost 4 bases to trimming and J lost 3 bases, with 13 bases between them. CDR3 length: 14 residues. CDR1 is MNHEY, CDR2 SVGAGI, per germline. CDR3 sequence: CASSSVAEVYEQYF. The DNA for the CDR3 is TGTGCCAGCAGTTCCGTAGCGGAGGTCTACGAGCAGTACTTC.

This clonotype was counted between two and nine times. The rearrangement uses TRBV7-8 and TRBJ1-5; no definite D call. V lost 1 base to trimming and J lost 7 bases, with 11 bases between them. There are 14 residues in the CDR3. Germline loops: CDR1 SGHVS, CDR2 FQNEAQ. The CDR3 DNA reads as TGTGCCAGCAGCTTAGGCGAGTTCGGACAGCCCCAGCATTTT. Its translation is CASSLGEFGQPQHF.

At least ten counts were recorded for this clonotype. CDR3 residues: CASSLGLAGSGQETQYF. The DNA for the CDR3 is TGCGCCAGCAGCCTCGGACTAGCGGGGAGCGGTCAAGAGACCCAGTACTTC. The chain links TRBV10-1 to TRBJ2-5; the match to TRBD2 covers 12 bases. CDR3 size: 17 residues. The J segment lost 2 bases and the V segment lost 6 bases, leaving 10 bases of the junction unmatched. In germline, CDR1 is WNHNN, CDR2 SYGVQD (reference sequence).

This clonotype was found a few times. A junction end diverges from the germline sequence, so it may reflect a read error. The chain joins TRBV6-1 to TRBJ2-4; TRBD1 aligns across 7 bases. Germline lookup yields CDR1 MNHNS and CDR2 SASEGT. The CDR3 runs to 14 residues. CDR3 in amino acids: CASSTIRDRNIKYF. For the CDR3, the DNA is TGTGCCAGCAGTACCATCCGGGACAGAAACATTAAGTACTTC.

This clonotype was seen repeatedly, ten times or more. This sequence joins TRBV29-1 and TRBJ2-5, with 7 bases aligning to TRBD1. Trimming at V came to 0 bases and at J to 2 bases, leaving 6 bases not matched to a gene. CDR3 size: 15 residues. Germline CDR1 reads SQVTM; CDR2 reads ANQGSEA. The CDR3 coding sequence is TGCAGCGTTGAAGATCGGGGACAGTCGCAAGAGACCCAGTACTTC. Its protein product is CSVEDRGQSQETQYF.

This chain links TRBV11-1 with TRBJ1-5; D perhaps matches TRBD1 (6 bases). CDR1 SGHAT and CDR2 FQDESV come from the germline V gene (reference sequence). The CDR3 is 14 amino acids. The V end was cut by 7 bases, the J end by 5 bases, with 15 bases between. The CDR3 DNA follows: TGTGCCAGCACCCCGGGGGGGCTTTATCAGCCCCAGCATTTT. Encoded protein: CASTPGGLYQPQHF. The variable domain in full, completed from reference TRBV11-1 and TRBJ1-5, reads EAEVAQSPRYKITEKSQAVAFWCDPISGHATLYWYRQILGQGPELLVQFQDESVVDDSQLPKDRFSAERLKGVDSTLKIQPAELGDSAMYLCASTPGGLYQPQHFGDGTRLSIL.

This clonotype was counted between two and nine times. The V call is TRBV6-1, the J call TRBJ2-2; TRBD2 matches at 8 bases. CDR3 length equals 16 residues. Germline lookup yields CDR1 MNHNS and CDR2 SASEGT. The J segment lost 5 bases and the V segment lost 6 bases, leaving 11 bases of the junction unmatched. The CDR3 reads CASSTRERGHTGELFF. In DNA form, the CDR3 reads TGTGCCAGCAGCACCAGGGAGCGGGGGCATACCGGGGAGCTGTTTTTT.

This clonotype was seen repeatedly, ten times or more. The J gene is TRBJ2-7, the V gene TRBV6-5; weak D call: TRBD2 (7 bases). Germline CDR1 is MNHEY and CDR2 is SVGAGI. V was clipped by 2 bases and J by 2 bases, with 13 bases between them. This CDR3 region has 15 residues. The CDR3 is CASSYGGAVTYEQYF. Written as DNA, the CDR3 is TGTGCCAGCAGTTACGGGGGGGCGGTCACCTACGAGCAGTACTTC.

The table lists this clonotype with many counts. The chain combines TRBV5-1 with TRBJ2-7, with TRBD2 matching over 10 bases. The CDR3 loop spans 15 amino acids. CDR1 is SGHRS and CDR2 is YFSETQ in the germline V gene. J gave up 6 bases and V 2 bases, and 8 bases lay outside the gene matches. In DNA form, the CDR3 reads TGCGCCAGCAGCTTTGGGCTAGCGGGGGTGCTCGAGCAGTACTTC. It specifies CASSFGLAGVLEQYF.

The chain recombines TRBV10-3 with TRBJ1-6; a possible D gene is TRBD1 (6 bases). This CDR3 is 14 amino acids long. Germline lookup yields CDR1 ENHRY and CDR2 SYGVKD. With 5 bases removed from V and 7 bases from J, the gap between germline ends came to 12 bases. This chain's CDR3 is CAISFDGTNSPLHF. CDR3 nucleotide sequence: TGTGCCATCAGTTTCGACGGGACAAATTCACCCCTCCACTTT.

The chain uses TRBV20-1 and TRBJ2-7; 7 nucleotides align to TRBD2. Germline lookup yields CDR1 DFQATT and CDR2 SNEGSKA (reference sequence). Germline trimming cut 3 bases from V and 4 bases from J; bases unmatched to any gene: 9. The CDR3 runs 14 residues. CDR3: CSARSMGGTYEQYF. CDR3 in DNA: TGCAGTGCTAGGTCCATGGGGGGGACTTACGAGCAGTACTTC.

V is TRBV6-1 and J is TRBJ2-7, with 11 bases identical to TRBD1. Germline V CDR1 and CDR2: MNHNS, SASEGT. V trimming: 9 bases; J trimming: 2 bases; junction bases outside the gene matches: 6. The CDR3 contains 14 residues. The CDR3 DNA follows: TGTGCCAGTTGGTGGGGACAGGGGGCCTACGAGCAGTACTTC. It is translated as CASWWGQGAYEQYF.

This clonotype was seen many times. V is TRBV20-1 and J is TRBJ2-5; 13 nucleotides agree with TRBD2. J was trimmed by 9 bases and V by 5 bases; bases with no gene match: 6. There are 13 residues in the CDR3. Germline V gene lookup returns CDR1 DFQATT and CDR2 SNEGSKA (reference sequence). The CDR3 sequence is CSASQTSGGSQYF. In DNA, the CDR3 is TGCAGTGCTTCCCAGACTAGCGGGGGGTCCCAGTACTTC.

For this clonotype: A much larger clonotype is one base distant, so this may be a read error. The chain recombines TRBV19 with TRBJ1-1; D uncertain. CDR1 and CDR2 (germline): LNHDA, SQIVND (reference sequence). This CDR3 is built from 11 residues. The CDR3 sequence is CASSIRSEASF. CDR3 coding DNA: TGTGCCAGTAGTATAAGATCTGAAGCTTCCTTT.

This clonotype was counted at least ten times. The CDR3 DNA is TGCAGCGCAATCGGGGGGGGCTGGGAGACCCAGTACTTC. As protein: CSAIGGGWETQYF. The chain recombines TRBV29-1 with TRBJ2-5; 8 nucleotides match TRBD2. The CDR3 covers 13 residues. CDR1 and CDR2 from the germline V gene are SQVTM and ANQGSEA. V lost 7 bases, J lost 5 bases, and 9 bases stayed unmatched.

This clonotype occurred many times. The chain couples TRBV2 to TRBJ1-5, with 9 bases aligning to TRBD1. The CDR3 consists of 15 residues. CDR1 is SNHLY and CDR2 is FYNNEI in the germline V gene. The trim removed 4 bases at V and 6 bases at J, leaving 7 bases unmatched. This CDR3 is CASSAADRGSQPQHF. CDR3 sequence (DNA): TGTGCCAGCAGTGCCGCGGACAGGGGAAGTCAGCCCCAGCATTTT.

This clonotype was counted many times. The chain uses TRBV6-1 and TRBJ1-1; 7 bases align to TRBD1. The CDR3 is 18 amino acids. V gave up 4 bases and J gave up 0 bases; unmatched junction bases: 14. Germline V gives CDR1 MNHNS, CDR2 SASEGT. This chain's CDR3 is CASSGRFGRDSLNTEAFF. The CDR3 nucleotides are TGTGCCAGCAGTGGCCGATTTGGGAGGGACAGTTTGAACACTGAAGCTTTCTTT.

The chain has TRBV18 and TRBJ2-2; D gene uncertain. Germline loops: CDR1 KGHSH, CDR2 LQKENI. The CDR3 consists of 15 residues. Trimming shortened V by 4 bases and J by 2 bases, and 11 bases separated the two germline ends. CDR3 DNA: TGTGCCAGCTCACGGACGGCCCGAAACACCGGGGAGCTGTTTTTT. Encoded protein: CASSRTARNTGELFF.